This T cell receptor beta chain is drawn from a study of neurological immune-mediated disorders (dated by TCRdb to about 2019). Describing the broader study: Peripheral blood TCR-beta repertoires from HTLV-I-associated myelopathy (HAM/TSP) patients, multiple sclerosis patients and healthy controls were compared by UMI-based sequencing. The roughly 110 TCR-beta libraries covered PBMC samples along with longitudinal samples, technical triplicates, and paired sorted CD4+ and CD8+ T-cell subsets. Each longitudinal HAM/TSP and healthy donor was sampled at 3 time-points spaced at roughly 3-45 month intervals. The cohort included roughly 71 subjects: some 14 with HAM/TSP, approximately 34 with multiple sclerosis, and approximately 20 healthy controls. Study-level results and caveats: Across subjects, expanded clones never shared an identical CDR3 amino acid sequence, which suggests that the TCR-beta repertoires in every group were private. The highest TCR clonal expansion was observed in HAM/TSP patients, whereas the lowest was observed in MS patients, even when compared with healthy controls.

cDNA was synthesized by template-switch 5'RACE using a primer with a 10-nucleotide random unique molecular identifier that tagged each TCR transcript. Each sequencing run produced over 160 million TCR-beta sequences covering 15-18 subjects. The RNeasy kit was used to extract total RNA. Using the KAPA Real-time Library Amplification kit, TCR-beta VDJ regions were amplified with primers for the TCR constant region and the 5'RACE anchor. Sample indexes and Illumina adaptors were added in a first PCR, and a second PCR then increased library yield. After Ampure bead purification, the roughly 650 bp TCR product was size-selected on a 2% E-gel SizeSelection system. Before pooling, libraries had their quality checked on a Bioanalyzer, their concentration measured with Qubit, and their quantity determined with the Kapa Library Quantification kit. An Illumina HiSeq 2500 was used to sequence the libraries paired-end at 2 x 150 bp. To increase sequence diversity, roughly 25-31% phiX was spiked into each library pool. The authors' pipeline ran thus. The quality-filtered reads were processed with the UMI-based MiGEC pipeline, whose error correction step removed more than 80% of the raw TCR sequences. IMGT germline references were used for alignment of VDJ genes, and clonotypes were defined by a unique CDR3 amino acid sequence together with V-J genes. VDJtools evaluated clonal expansion, Shannon diversity and CDR3 relatedness (CalcPairwiseDistances, ClusterSamples); CLCbio workbench built phylogenetic trees. Expanded clones were defined as having at least 8 unique UMIs, based on coefficient-of-variation modelling across technical triplicates. TCRdb reprocessed the public reads (quality trimming at Q25 with fastp, clone calling with MiXCR) and kept in-frame beta chains. When rows share a CDR3 protein, they turn into one entry using the most common DNA and genes. Here the V and J calls rest on TCRdb's processing, not on the authors' analysis. This sample lists 85,000 to 110,000 distinct CDR3 sequences; 10% to 11% were detected once. Approximately 3.1% of the sample is taken by the ten largest.

This clonotype appeared many times. Which antigen it targets is not known. Qualities for individual bases were not recorded, and no much larger clone is one base off. Sequences SGHRS (CDR1) and YFSETQ (CDR2) are obtained from the germline V gene. V trim: 1 base; J trim: 5 bases; unmatched bases: 11. From the cysteine through the phenylalanine, the CDR3 covers 17 amino acids. CDR3 DNA is the only sequence kept; it has 51 bases, read in frame from the first base. According to the study, the label for this sample's time point signals: longitudinal time-point 3. For the unsorted PBMC libraries, 2 million PBMCs were stored in RNAlater at -80 degrees C until RNA extraction and were used to generate the libraries. PBMCs were separated from peripheral blood using Ficoll-Hypaque density gradient centrifugation and then cryopreserved in liquid nitrogen.

Sequencing was done on a sample of PBMCs. This sequence uses TRBV5-1 and TRBJ2-2; 7 central nucleotides agree with TRBD2. The TCR originated in a female donor with HTLV-1-associated myelopathy (HAM/TSP). The CDR3: CASSLIPGLADTGELFF. The DNA sequence reads TGCGCCAGCAGCTTGATTCCAGGGCTAGCGGATACCGGGGAGCTGTTTTTT.